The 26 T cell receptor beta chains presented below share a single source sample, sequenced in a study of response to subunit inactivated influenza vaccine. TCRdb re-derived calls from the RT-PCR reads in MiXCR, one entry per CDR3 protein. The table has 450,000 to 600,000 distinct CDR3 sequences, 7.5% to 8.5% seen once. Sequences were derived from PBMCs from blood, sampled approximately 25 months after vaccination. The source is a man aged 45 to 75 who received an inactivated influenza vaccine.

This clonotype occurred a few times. DNA of the CDR3: TGTGCCAGCAGCCAAGAGGGACGGCAGAGTGAAGCTTTCTTT. This codes for CASSQEGRQSEAFF. The chain joins TRBV3-1 to TRBJ1-1; perhaps TRBD1 as D (5 bases). From germline, CDR1 is LGHDT and CDR2 YNNKEL (reference sequence). Trimming cost V 0 bases and J 7 bases, with 12 bases left between them. This CDR3 is 14 amino acids long. Together with reference TRBV3-1 and TRBJ1-1, the CDR3 gives the full variable domain: DTAVSQTPKYLVTQMGNDKSIKCEQNLGHDTMYWYKQDSKKFLKIMFSYNNKELIINETVPNRFSPKSPDKAHLNLHINSLELGDSAVYFCASSQEGRQSEAFFGQGTRLTVV.

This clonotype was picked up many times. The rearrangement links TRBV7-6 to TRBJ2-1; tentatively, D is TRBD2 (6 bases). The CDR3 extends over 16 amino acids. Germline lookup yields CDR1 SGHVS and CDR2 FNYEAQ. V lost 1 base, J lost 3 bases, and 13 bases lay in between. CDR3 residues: CASSLVFGGNYNEQFF. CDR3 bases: TGTGCCAGCAGCTTAGTATTCGGGGGAAACTACAATGAGCAGTTCTTC. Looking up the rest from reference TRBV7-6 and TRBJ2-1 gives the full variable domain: GAGVSQSPRYKVTKRGQDVALRCDPISGHVSLYWYRQALGQGPEFLTYFNYEAQQDKSGLPNDRFSAERPEGSISTLTIQRTEQRDSAMYRCASSLVFGGNYNEQFFGPGTRLTVL.

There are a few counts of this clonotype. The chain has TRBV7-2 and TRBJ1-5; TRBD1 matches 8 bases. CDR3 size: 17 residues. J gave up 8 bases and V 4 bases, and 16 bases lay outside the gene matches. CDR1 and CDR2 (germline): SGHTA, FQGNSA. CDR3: CASSSSTDRGSWKPQHF. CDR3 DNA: TGTGCCAGCAGCTCAAGTACCGACAGGGGAAGCTGGAAGCCCCAGCATTTT.

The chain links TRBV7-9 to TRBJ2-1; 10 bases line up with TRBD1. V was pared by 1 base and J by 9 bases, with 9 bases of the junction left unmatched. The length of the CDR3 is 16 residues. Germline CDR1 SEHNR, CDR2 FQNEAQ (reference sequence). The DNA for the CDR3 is TGTGCCAGCAGCTTAGTAGGGACAGGGGCCCAAAGTGAGCAGTTCTTC. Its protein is CASSLVGTGAQSEQFF.

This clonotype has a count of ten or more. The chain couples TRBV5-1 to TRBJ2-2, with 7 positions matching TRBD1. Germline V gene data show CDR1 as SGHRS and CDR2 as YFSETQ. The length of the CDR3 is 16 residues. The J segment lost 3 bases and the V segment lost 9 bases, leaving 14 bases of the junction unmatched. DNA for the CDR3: TGCGCCACCTGCTTCGACAGGGCAGTGGACACCGGGGAGCTGTTTTTT. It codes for CATCFDRAVDTGELFF.

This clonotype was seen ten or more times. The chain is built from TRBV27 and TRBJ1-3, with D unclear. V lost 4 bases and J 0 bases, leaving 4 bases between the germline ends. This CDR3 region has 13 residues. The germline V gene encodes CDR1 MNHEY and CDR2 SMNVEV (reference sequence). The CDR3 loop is CASSSTSGNTIYF. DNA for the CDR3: TGTGCCAGCAGTTCAACCTCTGGAAACACCATATATTTT.

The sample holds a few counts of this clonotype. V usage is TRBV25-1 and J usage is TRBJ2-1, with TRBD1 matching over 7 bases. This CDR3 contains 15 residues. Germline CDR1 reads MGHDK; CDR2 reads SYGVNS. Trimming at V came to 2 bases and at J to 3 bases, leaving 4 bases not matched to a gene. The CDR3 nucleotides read TGTGCCAGCAGTGAAGGTGCAGGGGGCTACAATGAGCAGTTCTTC. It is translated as CASSEGAGGYNEQFF. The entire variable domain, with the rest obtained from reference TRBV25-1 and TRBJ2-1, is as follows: EADIYQTPRYLVIGTGKKITLECSQTMGHDKMYWYQQDPGMELHLIHYSYGVNSTEKGDLSSESTVSRIRTEHFPLTLESARPSHTSQYLCASSEGAGGYNEQFFGPGTRLTVL.

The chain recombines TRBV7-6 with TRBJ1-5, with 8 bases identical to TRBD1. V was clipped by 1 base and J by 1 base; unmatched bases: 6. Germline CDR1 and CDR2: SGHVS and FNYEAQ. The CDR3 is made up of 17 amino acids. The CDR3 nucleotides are TGTGCCAGCAGCTTAGGGACAGGGTCGATAAGCAATCAGCCCCAGCATTTT. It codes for CASSLGTGSISNQPQHF.

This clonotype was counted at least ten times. The CDR3 sequence is CASSLGTGRYEQYF. For the CDR3, the DNA is TGTGCCAGCAGCTTAGGGACAGGGAGGTACGAGCAGTACTTC. The genes are TRBV11-2 and TRBJ2-7; 8 bases are a match to TRBD1. This CDR3 region has 14 residues. From germline, CDR1 is SGHAT and CDR2 FQNNGV. V gave up 1 base and J gave up 4 bases; unmatched junction bases: 3.

The CDR3 loop reads CASSITAGVVTGELFF. CDR3 DNA: TGTGCCAGTAGTATTACAGCGGGAGTCGTCACCGGGGAGCTGTTTTTT. This rearrangement joins TRBV19 to TRBJ2-2; 8 bases agree with TRBD2. The CDR3 is 16 residues long. Germline CDR1 reads LNHDA; CDR2 reads SQIVND (reference sequence). The V gene end was trimmed by 3 bases and the J gene end by 4 bases; junction bases not matched to a gene: 7.

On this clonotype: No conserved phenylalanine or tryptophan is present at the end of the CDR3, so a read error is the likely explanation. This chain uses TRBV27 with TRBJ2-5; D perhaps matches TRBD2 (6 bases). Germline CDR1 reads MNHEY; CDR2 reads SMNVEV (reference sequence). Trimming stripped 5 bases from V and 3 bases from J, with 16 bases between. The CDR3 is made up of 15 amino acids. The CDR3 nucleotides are TGTGCCAGCAGTACATGGGACTCGAATAAAGAGACCCAGTACTCC. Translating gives CASSTWDSNKETQYS.

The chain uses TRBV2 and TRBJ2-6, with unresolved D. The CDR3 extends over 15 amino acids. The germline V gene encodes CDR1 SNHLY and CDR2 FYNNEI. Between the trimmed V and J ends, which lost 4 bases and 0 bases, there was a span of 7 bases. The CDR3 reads CASSVMGSGANVLTF. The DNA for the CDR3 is TGTGCCAGCAGTGTCATGGGCTCTGGGGCCAACGTCCTGACTTTC.

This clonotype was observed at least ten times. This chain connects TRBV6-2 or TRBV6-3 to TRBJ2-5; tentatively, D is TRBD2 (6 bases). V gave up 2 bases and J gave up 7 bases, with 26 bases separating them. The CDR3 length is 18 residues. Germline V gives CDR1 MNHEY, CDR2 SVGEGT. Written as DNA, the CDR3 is TGTGCCAGCAGTTACGATCCTGACCGGGACTCAGTACCGGGGACCCAGTACTTC. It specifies CASSYDPDRDSVPGTQYF.

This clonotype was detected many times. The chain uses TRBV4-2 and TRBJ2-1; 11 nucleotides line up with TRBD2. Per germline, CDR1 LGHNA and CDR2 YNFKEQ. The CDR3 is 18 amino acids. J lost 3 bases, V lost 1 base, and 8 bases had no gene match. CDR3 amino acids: CASSQVELAGVNYNEQFF. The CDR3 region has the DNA TGTGCCAGCAGCCAAGTCGAACTAGCGGGGGTGAACTACAATGAGCAGTTCTTC.

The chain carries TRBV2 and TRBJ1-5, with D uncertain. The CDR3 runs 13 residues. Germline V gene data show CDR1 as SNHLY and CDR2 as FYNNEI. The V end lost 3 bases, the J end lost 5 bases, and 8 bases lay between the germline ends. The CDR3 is CASSDPPDQPQHF. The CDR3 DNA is TGTGCCAGCAGTGATCCGCCAGATCAGCCCCAGCATTTT.

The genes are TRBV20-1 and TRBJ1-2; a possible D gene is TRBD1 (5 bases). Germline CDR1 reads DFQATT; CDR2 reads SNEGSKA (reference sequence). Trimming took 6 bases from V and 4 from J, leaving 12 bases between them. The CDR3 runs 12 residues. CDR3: CSAGAFGYGYTF. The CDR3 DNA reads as TGCAGTGCCGGGGCCTTTGGCTATGGCTACACCTTC.

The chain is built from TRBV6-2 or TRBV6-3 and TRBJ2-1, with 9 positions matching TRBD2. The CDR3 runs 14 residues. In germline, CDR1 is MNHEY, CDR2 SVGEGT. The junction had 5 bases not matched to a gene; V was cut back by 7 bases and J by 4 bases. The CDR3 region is CASKPSGGYNEQFF. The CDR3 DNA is TGTGCCAGCAAACCCAGCGGGGGGTACAATGAGCAGTTCTTC.

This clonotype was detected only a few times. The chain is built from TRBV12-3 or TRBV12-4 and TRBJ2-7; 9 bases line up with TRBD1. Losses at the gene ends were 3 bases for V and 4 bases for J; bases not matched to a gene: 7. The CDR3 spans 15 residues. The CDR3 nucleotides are TGTGCCAGCAGTTTTTCGGGACAGGGTCCATACGAGCAGTACTTC. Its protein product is CASSFSGQGPYEQYF.

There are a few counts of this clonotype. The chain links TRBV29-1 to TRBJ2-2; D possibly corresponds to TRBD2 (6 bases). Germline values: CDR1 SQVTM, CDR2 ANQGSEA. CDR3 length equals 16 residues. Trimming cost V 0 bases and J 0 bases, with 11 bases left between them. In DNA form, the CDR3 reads TGCAGCGTTGAAGATTTTGGAGGGGCGAACACCGGGGAGCTGTTTTTT. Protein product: CSVEDFGGANTGELFF.

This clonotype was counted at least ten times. The CDR3 sequence: CASQKSTGGNIQYF. CDR3 in DNA: TGTGCCAGCCAAAAATCGACAGGGGGAAACATTCAGTACTTC. This rearrangement joins TRBV6-2 or TRBV6-3 to TRBJ2-4, with 9 bases lining up with TRBD1. Germline V gene sequence: CDR1 MNHEY, CDR2 SVGEGT. The trim removed 8 bases at V and 6 bases at J, leaving 8 bases unmatched. This CDR3 comprises 14 residues.

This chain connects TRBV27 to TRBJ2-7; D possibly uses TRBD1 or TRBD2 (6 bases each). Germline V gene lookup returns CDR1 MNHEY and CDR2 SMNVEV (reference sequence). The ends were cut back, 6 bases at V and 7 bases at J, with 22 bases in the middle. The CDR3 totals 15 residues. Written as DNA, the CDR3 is TGTGCCAGCAGCCGAGGGGGTGGGGGGCCTCAGGAGCAGTACTTC. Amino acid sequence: CASSRGGGGPQEQYF.

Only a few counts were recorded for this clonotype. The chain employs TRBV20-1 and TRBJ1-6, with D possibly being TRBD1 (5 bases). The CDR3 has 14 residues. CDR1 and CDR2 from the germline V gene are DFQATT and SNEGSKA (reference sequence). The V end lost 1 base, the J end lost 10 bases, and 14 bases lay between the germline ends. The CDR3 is CSARVGVFGSPLHF. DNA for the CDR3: TGCAGTGCTAGAGTGGGGGTTTTTGGCTCACCCCTCCACTTT.

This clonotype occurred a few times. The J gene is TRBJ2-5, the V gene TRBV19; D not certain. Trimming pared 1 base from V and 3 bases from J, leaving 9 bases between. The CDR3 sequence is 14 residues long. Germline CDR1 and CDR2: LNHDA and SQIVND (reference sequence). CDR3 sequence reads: CASSIGSSKETQYF. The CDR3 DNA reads TGTGCCAGTAGTATAGGAAGCAGTAAAGAGACCCAGTACTTC.

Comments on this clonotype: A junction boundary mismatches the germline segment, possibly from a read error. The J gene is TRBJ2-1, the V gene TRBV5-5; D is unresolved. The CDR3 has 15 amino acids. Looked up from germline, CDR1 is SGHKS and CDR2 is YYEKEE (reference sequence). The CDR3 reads CASGLGRSSYNEQFF. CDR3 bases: TGTGCCAGCGGCTTGGGCCGTTCGTCCTACAATGAGCAGTTCTTC. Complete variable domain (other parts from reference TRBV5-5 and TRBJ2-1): DAGVTQSPTHLIKTRGQQVTLRCSPISGHKSVSWYQQVLGQGPQFIFQYYEKEERGRGNFPDRFSARQFPNYSSELNVNALLLGDSALYLCASGLGRSSYNEQFFGPGTRLTVL.

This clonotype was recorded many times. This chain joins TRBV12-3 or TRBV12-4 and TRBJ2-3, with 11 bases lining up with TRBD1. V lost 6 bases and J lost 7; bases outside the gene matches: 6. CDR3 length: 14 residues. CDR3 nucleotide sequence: TGTGCCAGCAGCATCGGACAGGGGGCTTATACGCAGTATTTT. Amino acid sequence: CASSIGQGAYTQYF.

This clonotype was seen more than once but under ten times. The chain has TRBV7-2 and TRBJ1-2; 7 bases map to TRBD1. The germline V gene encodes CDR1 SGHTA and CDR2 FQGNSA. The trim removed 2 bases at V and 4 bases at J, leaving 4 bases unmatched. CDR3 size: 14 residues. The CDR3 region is CASSLMDRPYGYTF. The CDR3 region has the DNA TGTGCCAGCAGCTTAATGGACAGGCCCTATGGCTACACCTTC.